These 20 T cell receptor beta chains were sequenced from one sample in a study of cytomegalovirus exposure and HLA in healthy donors. The PCR contained 60 Vbeta and 13 Jbeta primers. Assay used: immunoSEQ multiplex PCR; TCRdb lists only in-frame clones, some missing. The sample has 140,000 to 150,000 clones; roughly three quarters are singletons. Material: PBMCs. The receptor source for this set is a female donor in good health and CMV-seronegative.

The genes are TRBV5-1 and TRBJ2-3, with 8 bases lining up with TRBD2. Germline V gives CDR1 SGHRS, CDR2 YFSETQ. This CDR3 is 19 amino acids long. Germline trimming cut 0 bases from V and 4 bases from J; bases unmatched to any gene: 16. The CDR3: CASSLVVEISGSSADTQYF. The CDR3 nucleotides read TGCGCCAGCAGCTTGGTTGTCGAGATAAGCGGGAGTTCAGCAGATACGCAGTATTTT.

The rearrangement links TRBV14 to TRBJ1-3, with 7 bases matching TRBD1. Per the germline V gene, CDR1 is SGHDN and CDR2 is FVKESK. There are 14 residues in the CDR3. The J segment lost 3 bases and the V segment lost 3 bases, leaving 2 bases of the junction unmatched. As DNA, the CDR3 is TGTGCCAGCAGCCACCCAGGGGGTGGAAACACCATATATTTT. It codes for CASSHPGGGNTIYF.

This chain joins TRBV9 and TRBJ2-7; 9 positions agree with TRBD2. Germline CDR1 reads SGDLS; CDR2 reads YYNGEE. J lost 5 bases, V lost 3 bases, and 9 bases had no gene match. The CDR3 consists of 15 residues. CDR3 loop: CASSASEGLAHEQYF. CDR3 sequence (DNA): TGTGCCAGCAGCGCCTCAGAGGGACTAGCCCACGAGCAGTACTTC.

This chain joins TRBV28 and TRBJ1-1; no reliable D call. V lost 3 bases and J 2 bases, leaving 13 bases between the germline ends. Germline CDR1 reads MDHEN; CDR2 reads SYDVKM. CDR3 length: 15 amino acids. The CDR3 nucleotides are TGTGCCAGCAGTTTGACGGCGGTCGGTAACACTGAAGCTTTCTTT. It translates to CASSLTAVGNTEAFF.

V usage is TRBV6-5 and J usage is TRBJ1-1; perhaps TRBD1 as D (6 bases). Between the trimmed V and J ends, which lost 5 bases and 4 bases, there was a span of 11 bases. This CDR3 contains 13 residues. Germline-derived CDR1 and CDR2 are MNHEY and SVGAGI. CDR3 amino acids: CASSEGGITEAFF. CDR3 DNA sequence: TGTGCCAGCAGTGAAGGGGGAATCACTGAAGCTTTCTTT.

V is TRBV2 and J is TRBJ2-7; D is perhaps TRBD2 (7 bases). Germline-derived CDR1 and CDR2 are SNHLY and FYNNEI. V lost 0 bases and J 2 bases, leaving 23 bases between the germline ends. The CDR3 runs to 19 residues. The CDR3 sequence: CASSEAYLGGGNRTYEQYF. As DNA, the CDR3 is TGTGCCAGCAGTGAAGCGTACTTAGGGGGAGGGAATAGAACCTACGAGCAGTACTTC.

This clone was seen a single time. The CDR3 nucleotides are TGTGCCAGCAGCTTAAGGGGGACAGACTCCTACAATGAGCAGTTCTTC. Protein sequence: CASSLRGTDSYNEQFF. The rearrangement uses TRBV7-9 and TRBJ2-1; 7 bases map to TRBD1. Germline values: CDR1 SEHNR, CDR2 FQNEAQ (reference sequence). V gave up 2 bases and J gave up 0 bases; unmatched junction bases: 4. The CDR3 is made up of 16 amino acids. Full variable domain (rest looked up from reference TRBV7-9 and TRBJ2-1): DTGVSQNPRHKITKRGQNVTFRCDPISEHNRLYWYRQTLGQGPEFLTYFQNEAQLEKSRLLSDRFSAERPKGSFSTLEIQRTEQGDSAMYLCASSLRGTDSYNEQFFGPGTRLTVL.

V usage is TRBV5-1 and J usage is TRBJ2-5, with D maybe TRBD2 (7 bases). The CDR3 extends over 14 amino acids. Germline CDR1 and CDR2: SGHRS and YFSETQ. The V end lost 4 bases, the J end lost 5 bases, and 15 bases lay between the germline ends. For the CDR3, the DNA is TGCGCCAGCAGCACCGGGGGGCGGGCGGAGACCCAGTACTTC. Translated: CASSTGGRAETQYF.

This clone was detected a few times. Other nucleotide sequences in the sample specify the same CDR3. This rearrangement joins TRBV20-1 to TRBJ2-4; weak D call: TRBD2 (5 bases). Germline CDR1 reads DFQATT; CDR2 reads SNEGSKA (reference sequence). The CDR3 contains 11 residues. Trimming removed 3 bases from V and 6 bases from J, with 6 bases in between. CDR3: CSASRGNIQYF. The CDR3 DNA sequence: TGCAGTGCTAGCCGGGGAAACATTCAGTACTTC.

This chain uses TRBV6-6 with TRBJ2-5, with TRBD1 matching over 10 bases. The CDR3 covers 16 residues. V dropped 2 bases and J dropped 5; count of bases not matched to a gene: 8. Germline CDR1 and CDR2: MNHNY and SVGAGI (reference sequence). CDR3 loop: CASSYGLGQGKETQYF. CDR3 bases: TGTGCCAGCAGTTACGGTCTGGGACAGGGGAAGGAGACCCAGTACTTC.

V usage is TRBV6-1 and J usage is TRBJ2-7; TRBD2 aligns across 8 bases. The ends lost 2 bases at V and 5 bases at J; junction bases unmatched: 11. Germline lookup yields CDR1 MNHNS and CDR2 SASEGT. The CDR3 extends over 16 amino acids. CDR3 region: CASSEPFRREVHEQYF. Written as DNA, the CDR3 is TGTGCCAGCAGTGAACCCTTTAGGCGGGAGGTCCACGAGCAGTACTTC.

The chain links TRBV28 to TRBJ2-5, with TRBD2 matching over 7 bases. Trimming cost V 3 bases and J 0 bases; bases outside gene matches: 10. Germline V gives CDR1 MDHEN, CDR2 SYDVKM. The CDR3 has 17 amino acids. For the CDR3, the DNA is TGTGCCAGCAGTTTTGGCCCTGGGGGGGGGTACCAAGAGACCCAGTACTTC. Translated: CASSFGPGGGYQETQYF.

The chain links TRBV5-1 to TRBJ2-7; 9 bases match TRBD1. The V gene's germline CDR1 is SGHRS and CDR2 YFSETQ. V lost 3 bases, J lost 2 bases, and 3 bases stayed unmatched. The CDR3 spans 14 residues. CDR3 coding DNA: TGCGCCAGCAGCTCGGGACAGGGCCCCTACGAGCAGTACTTC. Its translation is CASSSGQGPYEQYF. Using reference TRBV5-1 and TRBJ2-7 for the parts outside the CDR3, the full variable domain is KAGVTQTPRYLIKTRGQQVTLSCSPISGHRSVSWYQQTPGQGLQFLFEYFSETQRNKGNFPGRFSGRQFSNSRSEMNVSTLELGDSALYLCASSSGQGPYEQYFGPGTRLTVT.

This sequence joins TRBV30 and TRBJ1-3; 7 bases align to TRBD1. V lost 5 bases, J lost 0 bases, and 16 bases stayed unmatched. CDR3 length equals 18 residues. Germline CDR1 reads GTSNPN; CDR2 reads SVGIG (reference sequence). The CDR3 protein is CAWSTGTVSWGSGNTIYF. CDR3 bases: TGTGCCTGGTCCACGGGGACAGTCTCATGGGGCTCTGGAAACACCATATATTTT.

This chain connects TRBV30 to TRBJ1-1; D call uncertain. Trimming removed 1 base from V and 8 bases from J, with 14 bases in between. The CDR3 totals 13 residues. Germline V CDR1 and CDR2: GTSNPN, SVGIG (reference sequence). The DNA of the CDR3 is TGTGCCTGGAGTGCTCCTTTGGTGAGGGAAGCTTTCTTT. Its protein product is CAWSAPLVREAFF.

The chain links TRBV4-1 to TRBJ2-1; a possible D gene is TRBD1 (6 bases). CDR3 length: 12 amino acids. The germline gives CDR1 MGHRA, CDR2 YSYEKL. V lost 1 base, J lost 10 bases, and 8 bases lay in between. The CDR3 DNA reads as TGCGCCAGCAGCCAAGTTCAGGGGGAGCAGTTCTTC. It encodes CASSQVQGEQFF.

J is TRBJ2-1 and V is TRBV18; possibly TRBD1 for D (5 bases). Per the germline V gene, CDR1 is KGHSH and CDR2 is LQKENI. The CDR3 is 15 amino acids. Trimming took 2 bases from V and 4 from J, leaving 12 bases between them. The CDR3 sequence: CASSPWAGFYNEQFF. The CDR3 nucleotides read TGTGCCAGCTCACCATGGGCAGGGTTTTACAATGAGCAGTTCTTC.

In the case of this clone: At one boundary the junction diverges from the germline segment, which might be a read error. The genes are TRBV4-2 and TRBJ1-2; 7 bases line up with TRBD1. CDR1 and CDR2 from the germline V gene are LGHNA and YNFKEQ. CDR3 length equals 14 residues. CDR3 bases: TGTGCCAGCAGCCAAGCCGGGACAGACTATGGCTACCCCTTC. Its translation is CASSQAGTDYGYPF.

The gene calls are TRBV30 and TRBJ2-7, with 7 nucleotides matching TRBD1. After removal of 1 base from V and 6 bases from J, the junction contained 3 bases not matched to a gene. The germline CDR1 and CDR2 sequences are GTSNPN and SVGIG (reference sequence). The length of the CDR3 is 12 residues. CDR3 in DNA: TGTGCCTGGAGTGGACAGGGTCGCGAGCAGTACTTC. Translation: CAWSGQGREQYF. Filled out from reference TRBV30 and TRBJ2-7, the complete variable domain reads SQTIHQWPATLVQPVGSPLSLECTVEGTSNPNLYWYRQAAGRGLQLLFYSVGIGQISSEVPQNLSASRPQDRQFILSSKKLLLSDSGFYLCAWSGQGREQYFGPGTRLTVT.

The chain is built from TRBV2 and TRBJ1-1; D is ambiguous. V lost 7 bases and J 1 base, leaving 7 bases between the germline ends. The germline CDR1 and CDR2 sequences are SNHLY and FYNNEI. The CDR3 consists of 12 residues. Written as DNA, the CDR3 is TGTGCCAGCAATCTAGGGAACACTGAAGCTTTCTTT. Protein product: CASNLGNTEAFF.